The 30 T cell receptor beta chains presented below share a single source sample, sequenced in a study of cytomegalovirus exposure and HLA in healthy donors. PCR amplification relied on 60 Vbeta primers (plus 13 Jbeta primers). Produced via immunoSEQ multiplex PCR; TCRdb's table is partial and in-frame only. The table lists some 150,000 clones, about 64% of them singletons. Sequenced input: PBMCs. These receptors were obtained from a woman aged 60 to 75 in good health and CMV-seropositive.

J is TRBJ1-1 and V is TRBV28; a weak D match, TRBD1 (6 bases). The CDR3 is 14 residues long. CDR1 is MDHEN and CDR2 is SYDVKM in the germline V gene. Trimming removed 5 bases at V and 5 bases at J, with 15 bases between. The CDR3 is CASSTHRVRTEAFF. CDR3 DNA: TGTGCCAGCAGTACACACAGGGTACGGACTGAAGCTTTCTTT.

The CDR3 DNA sequence: TGCGCCAGCAAAACAGGGGGCTGGGGCACTGAAGCTTTCTTT. It yields the protein CASKTGGWGTEAFF. The chain couples TRBV4-1 to TRBJ1-1; 9 bases agree with TRBD1. The germline V gene has CDR1 MGHRA and CDR2 YSYEKL. The CDR3 consists of 14 residues. V trimming: 7 bases; J trimming: 4 bases; junction bases outside the gene matches: 7.

The chain combines TRBV27 with TRBJ2-5; the D is unclear. Per the germline V gene, CDR1 is MNHEY and CDR2 is SMNVEV (reference sequence). V lost 0 bases and J 5 bases, leaving 4 bases between the germline ends. CDR3 size: 12 residues. This CDR3 reads CASSLSEETQYF. The DNA for the CDR3 is TGTGCCAGCAGTTTATCGGAGGAGACCCAGTACTTC.

In its sample, this clone was seen a few times. This sequence joins TRBV4-3 and TRBJ2-3, with 9 bases that match TRBD1. The CDR3 loop spans 17 amino acids. Germline V gene sequence: CDR1 LGHNA, CDR2 YSLEER. V was clipped by 0 bases and J by 4 bases; unmatched bases: 8. The CDR3 protein is CASSQDSDRGSADTQYF. As DNA, the CDR3 is TGCGCCAGCAGCCAAGACTCTGACAGGGGGTCGGCAGATACGCAGTATTTT.

The CDR3 loop reads CSVETGQGTAYEQYF. The CDR3 bases are TGCAGCGTTGAGACGGGACAGGGCACAGCCTACGAGCAGTACTTC. The chain is built from TRBV29-1 and TRBJ2-7; TRBD1 matches 9 bases. The germline CDR1 and CDR2 sequences are SQVTM and ANQGSEA. Losses at the gene ends were 3 bases for V and 2 bases for J; bases not matched to a gene: 8. The CDR3 is 15 residues long.

The V gene is TRBV19, the J gene TRBJ2-5; 8 nucleotides match TRBD1. The junction had 15 bases not matched to a gene; V was cut back by 7 bases and J by 5 bases. This CDR3 is 16 amino acids long. Per germline, CDR1 LNHDA and CDR2 SQIVND (reference sequence). Here the CDR3 reads CASTRTSQGAVETQYF. The CDR3 bases are TGTGCCAGTACCCGGACCTCCCAGGGGGCAGTGGAGACCCAGTACTTC.

The chain links TRBV28 to TRBJ1-5, with D uncertain. The CDR3 covers 12 residues. V was clipped by 2 bases and J by 7 bases, with 6 bases between them. The germline CDR1 and CDR2 sequences are MDHEN and SYDVKM. DNA for the CDR3: TGTGCCAGCAGTTTAGACTTGCAGCCCCAGCATTTT. This translates into CASSLDLQPQHF.

This clone was seen only a few times. The chain is built from TRBV11-2 and TRBJ2-1, with a possible D match to TRBD2 (6 bases). This CDR3 spans 14 amino acids. Deletions cut 7 bases from V and 5 bases from J, with 15 bases between. Per the germline V gene, CDR1 is SGHAT and CDR2 is FQNNGV. CDR3 loop: CASNQGGAHNEQFF. For the CDR3, the DNA is TGTGCCAGCAATCAGGGAGGCGCCCACAATGAGCAGTTCTTC.

The chain links TRBV7-2 to TRBJ2-2, with 13 bases identical to TRBD2. The CDR3 consists of 19 residues. J gave up 6 bases and V 4 bases, and 14 bases lay outside the gene matches. Germline V gene sequence: CDR1 SGHTA, CDR2 FQGNSA. This CDR3 reads CASSSRGGLAGSRAGELFF. The CDR3 DNA follows: TGTGCCAGCAGCTCTAGGGGGGGACTAGCGGGGTCGAGAGCCGGGGAGCTGTTTTTT.

This clone was detected a few times. The chain recombines TRBV6-5 with TRBJ1-5, with unresolved D. The CDR3 sequence is 15 residues long. Germline V gene data show CDR1 as MNHEY and CDR2 as SVGAGI. Trimming pared 4 bases from V and 3 bases from J, leaving 13 bases between. The CDR3 nucleotides are TGTGCCAGCAGTTCCCGGGCGGGAACCAATCAGCCCCAGCATTTT. Residues: CASSSRAGTNQPQHF.

This clone showed up just a few times. V gene TRBV28 combines with J gene TRBJ2-7; 11 bases map to TRBD2. Germline CDR1 and CDR2: MDHEN and SYDVKM. V lost 6 bases and J lost 3; bases outside the gene matches: 7. This CDR3 is built from 15 residues. CDR3 bases: TGTGCCAGCAGGGTAGCGGGAGGGTCGGACTACGAGCAGTACTTC. Translating gives CASRVAGGSDYEQYF.

The genes are TRBV7-3 and TRBJ1-1; a weak D match, TRBD1 (5 bases). With 8 bases removed from V and 0 bases from J, the gap between germline ends came to 10 bases. Germline assignment: CDR1 SGHTA and CDR2 FQGTGA. This CDR3 is built from 13 residues. The CDR3 DNA follows: TGTGCCAGCGGCGTAGGGGTGAACACTGAAGCTTTCTTT. Protein product: CASGVGVNTEAFF.

The CDR3 DNA follows: TGTGCCAGCGAAAGGAGAGAGACCCAGTACTTC. Its protein product is CASERRETQYF. This sequence joins TRBV6-1 and TRBJ2-5; D not certain. The CDR3 has 11 residues. Germline CDR1 MNHNS, CDR2 SASEGT. Trimming pared 8 bases from V and 4 bases from J, leaving 8 bases between.

The gene calls are TRBV30 and TRBJ1-1; D perhaps matches TRBD1 (5 bases). The CDR3 loop spans 13 amino acids. Trimming stripped 5 bases from V and 1 base from J, with 11 bases between. The germline V gene has CDR1 GTSNPN and CDR2 SVGIG (reference sequence). The DNA of the CDR3 is TGTGCCTGGGCTCGGGGGGGGAACACTGAAGCTTTCTTT. Its translation: CAWARGGNTEAFF.

The gene calls are TRBV19 and TRBJ1-1, with 9 bases that match TRBD1. V dropped 3 bases and J dropped 10; count of bases not matched to a gene: 6. Germline V gene lookup returns CDR1 LNHDA and CDR2 SQIVND (reference sequence). The CDR3 covers 13 residues. CDR3 sequence (DNA): TGTGCCAGTAGTATCCGGGGACAGGGTTTAGCTTTCTTT. This encodes CASSIRGQGLAFF. The full variable domain, in which reference TRBV19 and TRBJ1-1 provide the parts outside the CDR3, is DGGITQSPKYLFRKEGQNVTLSCEQNLNHDAMYWYRQDPGQGLRLIYYSQIVNDFQKGDIAEGYSVSREKKESFPLTVTSAQKNPTAFYLCASSIRGQGLAFFGQGTRLTVV.

The rearrangement uses TRBV7-3 and TRBJ1-3; D gene ambiguous. The CDR3 length is 15 residues. V dropped 1 base and J dropped 4 bases, with 11 bases sitting between them. Germline loops: CDR1 SGHTA, CDR2 FQGTGA. The CDR3 DNA follows: TGTGCCAGCAGCTTAAACACGGGGAGAGGAAACACCATATATTTT. It yields the protein CASSLNTGRGNTIYF. Based on the CDR3 plus reference TRBV7-3 and TRBJ1-3, the full variable domain is GAGVSQTPSNKVTEKGKYVELRCDPISGHTALYWYRQSLGQGPEFLIYFQGTGAADDSGLPNDRFFAVRPEGSVSTLKIQRTERGDSAVYLCASSLNTGRGNTIYFGEGSWLTVV.

The gene calls are TRBV7-7 and TRBJ2-5; D is ambiguous. Trimming took 1 base from V and 4 from J, leaving 4 bases between them. The length of the CDR3 is 12 residues. Germline V CDR1 and CDR2: SSHAT, FNYEAQ (reference sequence). The CDR3 sequence is CASSLVGETQYF. CDR3 sequence (DNA): TGTGCCAGCAGCTTAGTCGGAGAGACCCAGTACTTC.

This chain connects TRBV7-9 to TRBJ2-5; the D gene is possibly TRBD2 (5 bases). V dropped 1 base and J dropped 1 base, with 13 bases sitting between them. Germline loops: CDR1 SEHNR, CDR2 FQNEAQ (reference sequence). CDR3 length equals 16 residues. The CDR3 loop reads CASSLVVGVLQETQYF. Written as DNA, the CDR3 is TGTGCCAGCAGCTTAGTCGTCGGGGTACTCCAAGAGACCCAGTACTTC.

By sample share, this clone is medium-sized. The rearrangement uses TRBV11-2 and TRBJ2-3, with a possible D match to TRBD2 (6 bases). The V gene's germline CDR1 is SGHAT and CDR2 FQNNGV. The CDR3 runs to 15 residues. V was cut by 2 bases and J by 5 bases, with 14 bases left in between. CDR3: CASSLTMTGGDTQYF. In DNA form, the CDR3 reads TGTGCCAGCAGCTTAACAATGACCGGGGGAGATACGCAGTATTTT.

The V gene is TRBV5-1, the J gene TRBJ2-3; D perhaps matches TRBD2 (6 bases). This CDR3 is built from 14 residues. Germline V CDR1 and CDR2: SGHRS, YFSETQ. V was pared by 4 bases and J by 3 bases, with 12 bases between. CDR3 nucleotides: TGCGCCAGCAGCCCTGGACTATCAACAGATACGCAGTATTTT. This gives the protein CASSPGLSTDTQYF.

The rearrangement uses TRBV30 and TRBJ2-5; a weak D match, TRBD1 (6 bases). The CDR3 totals 16 residues. Germline-derived CDR1 and CDR2 are GTSNPN and SVGIG (reference sequence). With 0 bases removed from V and 5 bases from J, the gap between germline ends came to 19 bases. The CDR3 spells CAWSVGGSARKETQYF. Written as DNA, the CDR3 is TGTGCCTGGAGTGTAGGGGGTTCCGCCAGAAAGGAGACCCAGTACTTC.

The chain employs TRBV6-5 and TRBJ1-1, with 9 bases that match TRBD1. The V and J ends lost 5 bases and 4 bases, in that order; junction bases with no gene match: 8. The length of the CDR3 is 15 residues. Germline V CDR1 and CDR2: MNHEY, SVGAGI. CDR3 region: CASSKPGQGSTEAFF. CDR3 DNA sequence: TGTGCCAGCAGTAAACCGGGACAGGGATCCACTGAAGCTTTCTTT.

This clone has ten or more counts. DNA of the CDR3: TGTGCCAGCAGCCGGACAGGGAAGTACGAGCAGTACTTC. It encodes CASSRTGKYEQYF. The chain joins TRBV5-6 to TRBJ2-7, with 8 bases lining up with TRBD1. CDR1 is SGHDT, CDR2 YYEEEE, per germline. V lost 4 bases and J lost 4; bases outside the gene matches: 4. This CDR3 has 13 residues.

This chain uses TRBV28 with TRBJ2-3, with 7 positions matching TRBD2. This CDR3 contains 16 residues. Per the germline V gene, CDR1 is MDHEN and CDR2 is SYDVKM. V lost 4 bases to trimming and J lost 4 bases; unmatched junction nucleotides: 11. Written as DNA, the CDR3 is TGTGCCAGCAGTTCCTCGGCGGGAGCTTCCGCAGATACGCAGTATTTT. Translated: CASSSSAGASADTQYF.

This rearrangement joins TRBV25-1 to TRBJ2-3; tentatively, D is TRBD2 (5 bases). The V end was cut by 6 bases, the J end by 2 bases, with 12 bases between. Germline CDR1 reads MGHDK; CDR2 reads SYGVNS. There are 14 residues in the CDR3. The CDR3 sequence: CASRGLQNTDTQYF. The CDR3 DNA reads as TGTGCCAGCAGAGGACTTCAAAACACAGATACGCAGTATTTT.

The rearrangement uses TRBV28 and TRBJ2-5; perhaps TRBD1 as D (8 bases). In germline, CDR1 is MDHEN, CDR2 SYDVKM. This CDR3 has 14 residues. The ends were cut back, 7 bases at V and 4 bases at J, with 16 bases in the middle. The CDR3 DNA is TGTGCCAGCACCCAACAGGGGGGGGGAGAGACCCAGTACTTC. Amino acid sequence: CASTQQGGGETQYF.

The chain links TRBV28 to TRBJ2-4, with a weak D call TRBD1 (6 bases). V was pared by 5 bases and J by 9 bases, with 14 bases between. The germline CDR1 and CDR2 sequences are MDHEN and SYDVKM. This CDR3 is 13 amino acids long. DNA of the CDR3: TGTGCCAGCAGTGGACAGCTACCGGTCATTCAGTACTTC. Translation: CASSGQLPVIQYF. The whole variable domain, remainder taken from reference TRBV28 and TRBJ2-4, is DVKVTQSSRYLVKRTGEKVFLECVQDMDHENMFWYRQDPGLGLRLIYFSYDVKMKEKGDIPEGYSVSREKKERFSLILESASTNQTSMYLCASSGQLPVIQYFGAGTRLSVL.

This sequence joins TRBV4-1 and TRBJ2-5; TRBD2 matches 10 bases. Germline CDR1 reads MGHRA; CDR2 reads YSYEKL. V lost 4 bases and J lost 4; bases outside the gene matches: 6. The CDR3 has 15 residues. CDR3 nucleotide sequence: TGCGCCAGCAGCCCAAGCGGGAGGGCTTCAGAGACCCAGTACTTC. Translated: CASSPSGRASETQYF.

Only a few counts were recorded for this clone. The chain carries TRBV6-6 and TRBJ1-1; TRBD1 matches 8 bases. V was pared by 6 bases and J by 1 base, with 4 bases of the junction left unmatched. Germline CDR1 MNHNY, CDR2 SVGAGI (reference sequence). The CDR3 spans 14 residues. In DNA form, the CDR3 reads TGTGCCAGCAGCCTCGGGACAGGGAACACTGAAGCTTTCTTT. Encoded protein: CASSLGTGNTEAFF.

The J gene is TRBJ2-3, the V gene TRBV6-6; D is possibly TRBD2 (6 bases). The germline V gene has CDR1 MNHNY and CDR2 SVGAGI (reference sequence). The CDR3 spans 13 residues. V was cut by 2 bases and J by 8 bases, with 11 bases left in between. The CDR3 bases are TGTGCCAGCAGTTACGAGGGGCGGGGTACGCAGTATTTT. Protein sequence: CASSYEGRGTQYF.